The 22 T cell receptor beta chains reported below all come from one sample, sequenced in a study of neurological immune-mediated disorders. TCRdb fed the 5' RACE reads into MiXCR, producing one record per CDR3 protein. The sample records under 90,000 distinct CDR3 sequences, roughly 10% being singletons. Indicated time point: longitudinal time-point 1 (baseline). Sequenced material: PBMCs. The source of these receptors is a man aged 30-40 years in good health.

V gene TRBV2 combines with J gene TRBJ2-3, with 8 bases matching TRBD2. V gave up 11 bases and J gave up 1 base; unmatched junction bases: 8. The CDR3 contains 14 residues. Germline lookup yields CDR1 SNHLY and CDR2 FYNNEI. The DNA of the CDR3 is TGTGCCGGAAGGGAAGCGGGAGGCACAGATACGCAGTATTTT. Translating gives CAGREAGGTDTQYF.

This clonotype was picked up many times. This chain connects TRBV7-8 to TRBJ2-7; 9 bases fit TRBD1. In germline, CDR1 is SGHVS, CDR2 FQNEAQ. Germline trimming cut 4 bases from V and 1 base from J; bases unmatched to any gene: 8. CDR3 length equals 16 residues. The CDR3 spells CASSSKTGTGSYEQYF. CDR3 in DNA: TGTGCCAGCAGCTCAAAGACCGGGACAGGGTCCTACGAGCAGTACTTC.

This clonotype has at least ten counts. The chain links TRBV5-1 to TRBJ2-3; D possibly corresponds to TRBD2 (6 bases). V dropped 5 bases and J dropped 4 bases, with 14 bases sitting between them. This CDR3 region has 14 residues. Germline assignment: CDR1 SGHRS and CDR2 YFSETQ. This CDR3 reads CASRVSSAADTQYF. In DNA form, the CDR3 reads TGCGCCAGCAGGGTTTCTAGCGCTGCAGATACGCAGTATTTT. The complete variable domain, with remaining parts taken from reference TRBV5-1 and TRBJ2-3, reads KAGVTQTPRYLIKTRGQQVTLSCSPISGHRSVSWYQQTPGQGLQFLFEYFSETQRNKGNFPGRFSGRQFSNSRSEMNVSTLELGDSALYLCASRVSSAADTQYFGPGTRLTVL.

This clonotype was observed at least ten times. The gene calls are TRBV20-1 and TRBJ2-6; TRBD2 might be the D (6 bases). Looked up from germline, CDR1 is DFQATT and CDR2 is SNEGSKA (reference sequence). CDR3 size: 15 residues. The ends were cut back, 4 bases at V and 1 base at J, with 11 bases in the middle. CDR3 protein: CSATGVGSGANVLTF. DNA for the CDR3: TGCAGTGCTACGGGAGTCGGGTCTGGGGCCAACGTCCTGACTTTC.

This clonotype was recorded at least ten times. This chain links TRBV20-1 with TRBJ2-1; D might be TRBD2 (5 bases). Germline V CDR1 and CDR2: DFQATT, SNEGSKA (reference sequence). The V gene lost 5 bases and the J gene lost 2 bases, with 7 bases spanning the gap. This CDR3 is built from 12 residues. CDR3: CSARDTYNEQFF. The DNA for the CDR3 is TGCAGTGCTCGGGATACCTACAATGAGCAGTTCTTC.

In regard to this clonotype: A junction boundary mismatches the germline segment, possibly from a read error. The rearrangement links TRBV27 to TRBJ2-7, with a tentative D call TRBD2 (5 bases). Per the germline V gene, CDR1 is MNHEY and CDR2 is SMNVEV (reference sequence). CDR3 length equals 17 residues. The CDR3 loop is CASSFLGSVSSAYERYF. The CDR3 DNA reads as TGTGCCAGCAGTTTTCTTGGTAGCGTGAGCTCTGCCTACGAGCGGTACTTC.

This clonotype was detected ten times or more. The V and J genes are TRBV7-7 and TRBJ2-2, with D uncertain. Trimming pared 6 bases from V and 6 bases from J, leaving 11 bases between. Germline loops: CDR1 SSHAT, CDR2 FNYEAQ (reference sequence). The CDR3 runs 13 residues. CDR3 bases: TGTGCCAGCAGTTCAGAAGGTCCCGGGGAGCTGTTTTTT. Its translation is CASSSEGPGELFF.

This clonotype has a count of ten or more. V and J are TRBV6-1 and TRBJ1-1; D gene ambiguous. From germline, CDR1 is MNHNS and CDR2 SASEGT. The CDR3 runs to 15 residues. Deletions cut 3 bases from V and 0 bases from J, with 11 bases between. The CDR3 protein is CASSDPSLMNTEAFF. The CDR3, as DNA: TGTGCCAGCAGTGACCCATCTTTGATGAACACTGAAGCTTTCTTT.

This clonotype was seen at least ten times. The genes are TRBV11-2 and TRBJ2-7; D gene ambiguous. This CDR3 has 12 amino acids. The germline V and J ends were trimmed by 4 bases and 2 bases, with 6 bases remaining between them. CDR1 is SGHAT, CDR2 FQNNGV, per germline. The CDR3 DNA is TGTGCCAGCAGCTACGGCACCTACGAGCAGTACTTC. Protein sequence: CASSYGTYEQYF.

This clonotype was recorded many times. The rearrangement links TRBV20-1 to TRBJ2-5; perhaps TRBD2 as D (5 bases). There are 13 residues in the CDR3. Germline CDR1 reads DFQATT; CDR2 reads SNEGSKA (reference sequence). Trimming removed 6 bases at V and 4 bases at J, with 15 bases between. CDR3 protein: CSAELRGLETQYF. CDR3 coding DNA: TGCAGTGCCGAACTACGGGGTTTAGAGACCCAGTACTTC.

This clonotype occurred many times. This sequence joins TRBV6-5 and TRBJ1-1; no firm D call. Germline V gene sequence: CDR1 MNHEY, CDR2 SVGAGI. This CDR3 comprises 14 residues. The V and J ends lost 0 bases and 1 base respectively, with 6 bases between them. The CDR3 loop reads CASSYSDWNTEAFF. DNA of the CDR3: TGTGCCAGCAGTTACTCTGACTGGAACACTGAAGCTTTCTTT.

There are many counts of this clonotype. The V and J genes are TRBV29-1 and TRBJ2-5; 9 nucleotides agree with TRBD2. The CDR3 has 17 amino acids. Germline values: CDR1 SQVTM, CDR2 ANQGSEA. Unmatched junction bases numbered 17, after V lost 5 bases and J lost 4 bases. The CDR3 here is CSVRRRSAGTSRETQYF. CDR3 DNA: TGCAGCGTTCGACGACGGAGCGCCGGGACTAGCCGAGAGACCCAGTACTTC.

This clonotype showed up many times. The chain uses TRBV28 and TRBJ2-7, with 10 nucleotides matching TRBD2. The CDR3 consists of 16 residues. From germline, CDR1 is MDHEN and CDR2 SYDVKM. The junction had 8 bases not matched to a gene; V was cut back by 5 bases and J by 1 base. CDR3 DNA: TGTGCCAGCAGTAAAACCGGGACTAGCGTTTCCTACGAGCAGTACTTC. This translates into CASSKTGTSVSYEQYF.

Many counts were recorded for this clonotype. The V gene is TRBV6-6, the J gene TRBJ2-7; possible D gene TRBD1, 7 bases. The CDR3 consists of 16 residues. Germline assignment: CDR1 MNHNY and CDR2 SVGAGI (reference sequence). Trimming took 0 bases from V and 1 from J, leaving 13 bases between them. CDR3 sequence reads: CASSYSFQGGSYEQYF. Here the CDR3 DNA reads TGTGCCAGCAGTTACTCGTTTCAGGGGGGATCCTACGAGCAGTACTTC.

This clonotype came up many times. The chain carries TRBV28 and TRBJ2-5; D might be TRBD2 (6 bases). The V gene lost 3 bases and the J gene lost 1 base, with 9 bases spanning the gap. Germline CDR1 reads MDHEN; CDR2 reads SYDVKM. The CDR3 is 14 residues long. DNA for the CDR3: TGTGCCAGCAGTTTCACTAGCCGCCAAGAGACCCAGTACTTC. The encoded protein is CASSFTSRQETQYF.

Many counts were recorded for this clonotype. The chain has TRBV7-6 and TRBJ2-3; D gene uncertain. From germline, CDR1 is SGHVS and CDR2 FNYEAQ. With 1 base removed from V and 1 base from J, the gap between germline ends came to 9 bases. This CDR3 is 15 amino acids long. CDR3 sequence reads: CASSLVASRTDTQYF. DNA for the CDR3: TGTGCCAGCAGCTTAGTGGCGTCCCGCACAGATACGCAGTATTTT.

This clonotype came up many times. V gene TRBV29-1 combines with J gene TRBJ2-1; D remains unclear. V was shortened by 3 bases and J by 6 bases, with 9 bases between the two germline ends. The CDR3 extends over 12 amino acids. Per germline, CDR1 SQVTM and CDR2 ANQGSEA. The CDR3: CSVDRSSNEQFF. The DNA of the CDR3 is TGCAGCGTTGACAGGTCGAGCAATGAGCAGTTCTTC.

With respect to this clonotype: One junction end disagrees with the germline gene, perhaps due to a read error. This sequence joins TRBV7-2 and TRBJ2-5; no clear D. Germline CDR1 SGHTA, CDR2 FQGNSA. This CDR3 is 13 amino acids long. CDR3 bases: TGTGCCAGCACGGGCGCACTCCAAGAGACCGAGTACTTC. It translates to CASTGALQETEYF.

The chain has TRBV7-6 and TRBJ2-1; D ambiguous. Trimming stripped 1 base from V and 0 bases from J, with 7 bases between. The CDR3 loop spans 15 amino acids. Germline V gene data show CDR1 as SGHVS and CDR2 as FNYEAQ. As DNA, the CDR3 is TGTGCCAGCAGCTTAGACCCGGGCTCCTACAATGAGCAGTTCTTC. It codes for CASSLDPGSYNEQFF. The entire variable domain, with the rest obtained from reference TRBV7-6 and TRBJ2-1, is as follows: GAGVSQSPRYKVTKRGQDVALRCDPISGHVSLYWYRQALGQGPEFLTYFNYEAQQDKSGLPNDRFSAERPEGSISTLTIQRTEQRDSAMYRCASSLDPGSYNEQFFGPGTRLTVL.

This clonotype was counted once. The chain uses TRBV12-3 or TRBV12-4 and TRBJ2-7; weak D call: TRBD2 (7 bases). Trimming pared 6 bases from V and 2 bases from J, leaving 20 bases between. The CDR3 spans 16 residues. The CDR3 here is CASRSRGEGGAYEQYF. CDR3 in DNA: TGTGCCAGCAGATCGAGGGGGGAAGGGGGGGCCTACGAGCAGTACTTC.

The J gene is TRBJ2-1, the V gene TRBV12-3 or TRBV12-4, with D perhaps assigned TRBD1 or TRBD2 (5 bases each). V was shortened by 6 bases and J by 12 bases, with 9 bases between the two germline ends. The CDR3 runs to 10 residues. This CDR3 reads CASRRDGQFF. The CDR3 nucleotides read TGTGCCAGCAGGAGGGACGGGCAGTTCTTC.

This clonotype occurred many times. The chain employs TRBV2 and TRBJ1-1; no reliable D call. The CDR3 is 13 amino acids. The V and J ends lost 6 bases and 2 bases respectively, with 10 bases between them. Per the germline V gene, CDR1 is SNHLY and CDR2 is FYNNEI. Here the CDR3 reads CASSPPSNTEAFF. CDR3 DNA sequence: TGTGCCAGCAGCCCCCCATCTAACACTGAAGCTTTCTTT.